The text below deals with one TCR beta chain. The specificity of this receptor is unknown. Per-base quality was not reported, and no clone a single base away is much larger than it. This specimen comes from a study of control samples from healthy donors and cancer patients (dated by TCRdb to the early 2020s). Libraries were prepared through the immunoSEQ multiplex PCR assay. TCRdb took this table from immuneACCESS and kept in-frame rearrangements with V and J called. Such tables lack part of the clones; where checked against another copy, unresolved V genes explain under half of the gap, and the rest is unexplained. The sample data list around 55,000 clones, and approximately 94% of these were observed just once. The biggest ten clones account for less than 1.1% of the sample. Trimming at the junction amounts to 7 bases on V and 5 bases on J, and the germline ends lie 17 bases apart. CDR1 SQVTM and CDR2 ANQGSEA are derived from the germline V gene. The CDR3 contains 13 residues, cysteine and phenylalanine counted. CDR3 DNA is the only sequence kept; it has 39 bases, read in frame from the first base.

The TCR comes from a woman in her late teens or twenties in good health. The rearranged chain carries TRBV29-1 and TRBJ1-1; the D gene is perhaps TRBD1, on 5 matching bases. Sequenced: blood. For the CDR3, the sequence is CSGQGNVGTEAFF. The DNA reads TGCAGCGGTCAGGGAAACGTGGGAACTGAAGCTTTCTTT.